The rows below give T cell receptor beta chains drawn from one sample of a study of early T cells in non-severe SARS-CoV-2 infection. TCRdb ran MiXCR on the 5' RACE reads and lists one entry per CDR3 protein. Counted here are some 110,000 distinct CDR3 sequences, 14% to 15% occurring once; the ten biggest clones make up 21%. The material sequenced was whole blood. Source of these receptors: an adult who was a healthcare worker with PCR-confirmed SARS-CoV-2 infection or an uninfected control (not recorded which). Both conserved end residues are part of each CDR3. D genes are given only for firm matches. A clone size is listed for some rows: how often the clone was seen (once, few, many), or a class if it is expanded.

d_call | j_call | v_call | clone_size | cdr3_nt | cdr3_aa
TRBD1 | TRBJ1-1 | TRBV7-8 | - | TGTGCCAGCAGCCGGGACAGAGGTGCTAAGTCGGGTGAAGCTTTCTTT | CASSRDRGAKSGEAFF
- | TRBJ1-6 | TRBV27 | many | TGTGCCAGCAGGATCGGGACAAAAAATTCACCCCTCCACTTT | CASRIGTKNSPLHF
- | TRBJ1-5 | TRBV12-3/TRBV12-4 | - | TGTGCCAGCAGTGCCAGGGGCCCCAATCAGCCCCAGCATTTT | CASSARGPNQPQHF
- | TRBJ2-1 | TRBV7-9 | few | TGTGCCAGCAGCCCCGCACTGGGCCTTCCCTACAATGAGCAGTTCTTC | CASSPALGLPYNEQFF
TRBD2 | TRBJ2-5 | TRBV29-1 | - | TGCAGCGTTGATGTAGCGGGGGGAGGGGAGACCCAGTACTTC | CSVDVAGGGETQYF
- | TRBJ2-7 | TRBV12-3/TRBV12-4 | few | TGTGCCAGCAGTTTCGATCCAGGCAGGGCTACCTACGAGCAGTACTTC | CASSFDPGRATYEQYF
- | TRBJ2-6 | TRBV7-3 | many | TGTGCCAGCAGCCCCCTCGGCTCTGGGGCCAACGTCCTGACTTTC | CASSPLGSGANVLTF
- | TRBJ2-6 | TRBV4-1 | - | TGCGCCAGCAGCCAAGATCTGAACTCTGGGGCCAACGTCCTGACTTTC | CASSQDLNSGANVLTF
- | TRBJ1-5 | TRBV12-3/TRBV12-4 | - | TGTGCCAGCAGTTTAGGGGGGACGTTTAGCAATCAGCCCCAGCATTTT | CASSLGGTFSNQPQHF
- | TRBJ1-2 | TRBV20-1 | - | TGCAGTGCTAGAGAAGCAGGGAACTATGGCTACACCTTC | CSAREAGNYGYTF
- | TRBJ2-3 | TRBV6-1 | - | TGTGCCAGCAGTGAATTCCCAGATACGCAGTATTTT | CASSEFPDTQYF
TRBD2 | TRBJ2-1 | TRBV3-1 | - | TGTGCCAGCAGCCAGGACGGGGGGGCCCTTCTAGGGCAGTTCTTC | CASSQDGGALLGQFF
- | TRBJ1-6 | TRBV2 | few | TGTGCCAGCACTGCGGAGTCTAATTCACCCCTCCACTTT | CASTAESNSPLHF
- | TRBJ1-2 | TRBV12-3/TRBV12-4 | - | TGTGCCAGCAGTTATTGGGGAAAGGCTGGCTACACCTTC | CASSYWGKAGYTF
- | TRBJ1-1 | TRBV5-4 | few | TGTGCCAGCAGCCGTGGACAGCTTGAAGCTTTCTTT | CASSRGQLEAFF
- | TRBJ2-6 | TRBV6-6 | few | TGTGCCAGCACCCTCGGGGGCTCTGGGGCCAACGTCCTGACTTTC | CASTLGGSGANVLTF
- | TRBJ2-7 | TRBV12-3/TRBV12-4 | - | TGTGCCAGCAGCCCCCGGGGGACGAGACCCTACGAGCAGTACTTC | CASSPRGTRPYEQYF
- | TRBJ1-1 | TRBV2 | - | TGTGCCAGCAGTAGGGGGGACCCTGAAGCTTTCTTT | CASSRGDPEAFF
- | TRBJ2-5 | TRBV12-3/TRBV12-4 | - | TGTGCCAGCAGTTTACCGTTTCGGGGAGAGACCCAGTACTTC | CASSLPFRGETQYF
TRBD1 | TRBJ2-4 | TRBV6-6 | many | TGTGCCAGCAGTCCCCAGACAGGGGAGTACATTCAGTACTTC | CASSPQTGEYIQYF
- | TRBJ1-2 | TRBV27 | many | TGTGCCAGCAGTTGGAACGTGAACTATGGCTACACCTTC | CASSWNVNYGYTF
- | TRBJ2-2 | TRBV3-1 | - | TGTGCCAGCAGCCATAAGCGTACTGTTATGGACACCGGGGAGCTGTTTTTT | CASSHKRTVMDTGELFF
- | TRBJ2-5 | TRBV7-9 | few | TGTGCCAGCAGCTTAGCGCTGGGCCAAGAGACCCAGTACTTC | CASSLALGQETQYF
- | TRBJ2-1 | TRBV30 | - | TGTGCCTGGGGGAGGGGGCTGGCCTACAATGAGCAGTTCTTC | CAWGRGLAYNEQFF
- | TRBJ1-4 | TRBV20-1 | few | TGCAGTGCTAGGGCAGGGGCACGGAATGAAAAACTGTTTTTT | CSARAGARNEKLFF
- | TRBJ1-1 | TRBV5-4 | many | TGTGCCAGCAGCTTGGGACCGGACCCGAACACTGAAGCTTTCTTT | CASSLGPDPNTEAFF
- | TRBJ1-6 | TRBV4-2 | many | TGTGCCAGCAGCGCGGGACGCCAGAGCTCCTATAATTCACCCCTCCACTTT | CASSAGRQSSYNSPLHF
- | TRBJ2-4 | TRBV30 | - | TGTGCCTGGGGACTCCGGGCCCCTAGGGACTTC | CAWGLRAPRDF
- | TRBJ1-1 | TRBV9 | few | TGTGCCAGCAGCCTTTCAGGGGCGGACACTGAAGCTTTCTTT | CASSLSGADTEAFF
- | TRBJ2-7 | TRBV6-1 | - | TGTGCCAGCAGTGTCGGGACCAACTACGAGCAGTACTTC | CASSVGTNYEQYF
TRBD1 | TRBJ2-2 | TRBV7-8 | - | TGTGCCAGCAGCTTAGTGCTGACAGGGGAAAGCGGGGAGCTGTTTTTT | CASSLVLTGESGELFF
- | TRBJ2-7 | TRBV29-1 | - | TGCAGCGTTTGGACGGCGTCCTACGAGCAGTACTTC | CSVWTASYEQYF
- | TRBJ1-3 | TRBV12-5 | - | TGTGCTAGTGGTTGGCCCGATAATACACCTCTCTCGCAAGCGGGAAACACCATATATTTT | CASGWPDNTPLSQAGNTIYF
TRBD1 | TRBJ2-7 | TRBV12-3/TRBV12-4 | - | TGTGCCAGCAGTCCGACAGGGTTGGCCTACGAGCAGTACTTC | CASSPTGLAYEQYF
TRBD1 | TRBJ1-1 | TRBV12-3/TRBV12-4 | - | TGTGCCAGCAGTTTCAGGGGGCGAAGGAACACTGAAGCTTTCTTT | CASSFRGRRNTEAFF
- | TRBJ2-7 | TRBV20-1 | few | TGCAGTGCCGCCGACCCCCGTGAGGGCGGCGAGCAGTACTTC | CSAADPREGGEQYF
- | TRBJ2-7 | TRBV5-4 | - | TGTGCCAGCAGCTTGGCTTGGAGGAGGAACGAGCAGTACTTC | CASSLAWRRNEQYF
TRBD2 | TRBJ2-5 | TRBV29-1 | - | TGCAGCGTTGGGGAGGGGACCCAGTACTTC | CSVGEGTQYF
TRBD2 | TRBJ2-2 | TRBV5-1 | few | TGCGCCAGCAGCCCCGCGGGACTAGCGGGGGGCCGGAACACCGGGGAGCTGTTTTTT | CASSPAGLAGGRNTGELFF
- | TRBJ1-5 | TRBV20-1 | - | TGCAGTGCCATCCCGAACGGGGGGTTTGGTCAGCCCCAGCATTTT | CSAIPNGGFGQPQHF
TRBD2 | TRBJ2-1 | TRBV6-6 | - | TGTGCCAGCAGTAAACTAGCGGGGGATAATGAGCAGTTCTTC | CASSKLAGDNEQFF
TRBD2 | TRBJ2-3 | TRBV10-3 | - | TGTGCCATCAGTCTTTCAGCGGGGGGGGTCACAGATACGCAGTATTTT | CAISLSAGGVTDTQYF
- | TRBJ2-7 | TRBV9 | - | TGTGCCAGCAGCGTAGCTTGGGGAGAGGGCGAGCAGTACTTC | CASSVAWGEGEQYF
- | TRBJ1-4 | TRBV20-1 | few | TGCAGTGCTAGAGGGAGAGGCCTTGGAAAACTGTTTTTT | CSARGRGLGKLFF
- | TRBJ1-1 | TRBV3-1 | few | TGTGCCAGCAGCTTCGGCCAGGGGCTAACTGAAGCTTTCTTT | CASSFGQGLTEAFF
- | TRBJ1-2 | TRBV7-9 | - | TGTGCCAGCAGCTTAAATCCAGGCCTTGGCTACACCTTC | CASSLNPGLGYTF
- | TRBJ1-2 | TRBV7-9 | many | TGTGCCAGCAGCTTAGTAACCGGCGGCTATGGCTACACCTTC | CASSLVTGGYGYTF
- | TRBJ2-2 | TRBV5-5 | few | TGTGCCAGCAGCTTGGTTTCCAGGTCCACCGGGGAGCTGTTTTTT | CASSLVSRSTGELFF
TRBD2 | TRBJ2-2 | TRBV5-4 | few | TGTGCCAGCAGCCGGACTCTAGCGGGGGGTGCCGGGGAGCTGTTTTTT | CASSRTLAGGAGELFF
- | TRBJ1-1 | TRBV10-2 | few | TGCGCCAGCAGTGAAGGTTCCGGACTAAACACTGAAGCTTTCTTT | CASSEGSGLNTEAFF
- | TRBJ2-7 | TRBV9 | - | TGTGCCAGCAGCGTAGTACCGCAGCACGAGCAGTACTTC | CASSVVPQHEQYF